These 31 T cell receptor beta chains originate from one sample sequenced in a study of T cell responses to AZD1222 COVID-19 vaccine. Data came from immunoSEQ multiplex PCR; TCRdb stores just in-frame clones and leaves some out. The sample includes about 96,000 clones, around 89% of them seen just once. The sample was peripheral blood, taken on day 0 of AZD1222 vaccination. The source of these receptors is an adult in good health.

This chain links TRBV19 with TRBJ1-2; D call uncertain. Germline V gene lookup returns CDR1 LNHDA and CDR2 SQIVND (reference sequence). Deletions cut 10 bases from V and 1 base from J, with 16 bases between. The length of the CDR3 is 14 residues. CDR3 sequence reads: CAIGWAANNYGYTF. The CDR3, as DNA: TGTGCCATTGGATGGGCAGCGAATAACTATGGCTACACCTTC.

For the CDR3, the DNA is TGTGCCAGCAGCGCGACAGAGGCTCGCACAGATACGCAGTATTTT. This sequence encodes CASSATEARTDTQYF. The chain uses TRBV7-8 and TRBJ2-3; TRBD1 is a possible D gene (5 bases). The V gene lost 5 bases and the J gene lost 1 base, with 13 bases spanning the gap. CDR1 and CDR2 (germline): SGHVS, FQNEAQ. CDR3 length: 15 residues.

The chain joins TRBV7-6 to TRBJ2-3; 7 bases are shared with TRBD2. The CDR3 contains 16 residues. V dropped 8 bases and J dropped 2; count of bases not matched to a gene: 13. CDR1 and CDR2 (germline): SGHVS, FNYEAQ. DNA for the CDR3: TGTGCCAGCGGCTCACGGGGCGGGGGATACACAGATACGCAGTATTTT. This sequence encodes CASGSRGGGYTDTQYF.

This clone showed up just once. This rearrangement joins TRBV7-6 to TRBJ2-2; D uncertain. Germline lookup yields CDR1 SGHVS and CDR2 FNYEAQ. The CDR3 totals 16 residues. Trimming pared 1 base from V and 1 base from J, leaving 10 bases between. For the CDR3, the DNA is TGTGCCAGCAGCTTAGTCCAGGCAGAGAACACCGGGGAGCTGTTTTTT. This translates into CASSLVQAENTGELFF.

This clone was seen a handful of times. V is TRBV6-5 and J is TRBJ2-2, with D unresolved. Germline V gives CDR1 MNHEY, CDR2 SVGAGI. The CDR3 loop spans 13 amino acids. V shed 8 bases and J shed 2 bases, with 9 bases lying between them. The CDR3 reads CASQEKNTGELFF. The DNA of the CDR3 is TGTGCCAGCCAGGAAAAAAACACCGGGGAGCTGTTTTTT.

This clone was detected only once. This chain uses TRBV3-1 (or the pseudogene TRBV3-2) with TRBJ2-3; D is possibly TRBD2 (6 bases). Trimming pared 5 bases from V and 0 bases from J, leaving 12 bases between. The germline V gene encodes CDR1 LGHDT and CDR2 YNNKEL (reference sequence). The CDR3 sequence is 15 residues long. CDR3 sequence reads: CASSSPGLSTDTQYF. The CDR3 DNA sequence: TGTGCCAGCAGCTCGCCGGGACTTAGCACAGATACGCAGTATTTT.

This chain connects TRBV6-2 or TRBV6-3 to TRBJ2-7; D is ambiguous. The CDR3 loop spans 21 amino acids. Per germline, CDR1 MNHEY and CDR2 SVGEGT. Trimming cost V 2 bases and J 0 bases, with 29 bases left between them. The CDR3 is CASSYPTPGLTTFKGSYEQYF. CDR3 sequence (DNA): TGTGCCAGCAGTTACCCAACCCCTGGTCTGACGACCTTTAAGGGCTCCTACGAGCAGTACTTC.

The gene calls are TRBV6-5 and TRBJ1-6; TRBD1 matches at 7 bases. V trimming: 4 bases; J trimming: 7 bases; junction bases outside the gene matches: 10. Germline-derived CDR1 and CDR2 are MNHEY and SVGAGI. The CDR3 length is 16 residues. CDR3 nucleotide sequence: TGTGCCAGCAGTTTGCTCCTGACAGGGAACAATTCACCCCTCCACTTT. Translating it yields CASSLLLTGNNSPLHF.

The chain recombines TRBV30 with TRBJ1-1; perhaps TRBD1 as D (5 bases). In germline, CDR1 is GTSNPN, CDR2 SVGIG (reference sequence). The CDR3 has 13 residues. V was shortened by 2 bases and J by 4 bases, with 11 bases between the two germline ends. The CDR3 loop is CAWSRTGGTEAFF. CDR3 in DNA: TGTGCCTGGAGTAGGACCGGGGGCACTGAAGCTTTCTTT.

The chain links TRBV7-8 to TRBJ1-3; 8 bases fit TRBD1. J was trimmed by 4 bases and V by 5 bases; bases with no gene match: 13. This CDR3 has 17 amino acids. CDR1 is SGHVS, CDR2 FQNEAQ, per germline. The CDR3 loop reads CASSLNQGAFGGNTIYF. DNA of the CDR3: TGTGCCAGCAGCCTCAACCAGGGGGCTTTCGGAGGAAACACCATATATTTT.

This clone was detected a few times. The gene calls are TRBV19 and TRBJ2-7, with a tentative D call TRBD2 (6 bases). The CDR3 sequence is 13 residues long. Deletions cut 5 bases from V and 2 bases from J, with 10 bases between. The germline gives CDR1 LNHDA, CDR2 SQIVND (reference sequence). CDR3 sequence (DNA): TGTGCCAGTAGTTCGGGACTCACCTACGAGCAGTACTTC. This codes for CASSSGLTYEQYF.

This chain uses TRBV5-6 with TRBJ1-1; D may be TRBD1 (6 bases). The V and J ends lost 2 bases and 2 bases respectively, with 16 bases between them. This CDR3 comprises 16 residues. Germline V lookup: CDR1 SGHDT, CDR2 YYEEEE. CDR3 in amino acids: CASSFELGQGNTEAFF. The CDR3 DNA follows: TGTGCCAGCAGCTTTGAGTTGGGACAAGGAAACACTGAAGCTTTCTTT.

This chain links TRBV7-2 with TRBJ1-5; 8 bases are a match to TRBD1. The CDR3 runs to 14 residues. V was clipped by 5 bases and J by 7 bases; unmatched bases: 7. Germline CDR1 SGHTA, CDR2 FQGNSA. The CDR3 loop reads CASSPTGADQPQHF. The CDR3 region has the DNA TGTGCCAGCAGCCCGACAGGGGCGGACCAGCCCCAGCATTTT. Variable domain in full (rest from reference TRBV7-2 and TRBJ1-5): GAGVSQSPSNKVTEKGKDVELRCDPISGHTALYWYRQSLGQGLEFLIYFQGNSAPDKSGLPSDRFSAERTGGSVSTLTIQRTQQEDSAVYLCASSPTGADQPQHFGDGTRLSIL.

The gene calls are TRBV30 and TRBJ2-7, with D maybe TRBD2 (6 bases). CDR1 GTSNPN and CDR2 SVGIG come from the germline V gene (reference sequence). CDR3 length: 13 residues. With 3 bases removed from V and 4 bases from J, the gap between germline ends came to 13 bases. CDR3 protein: CAWRRGNGYEQYF. The CDR3 DNA follows: TGTGCCTGGAGGCGGGGAAACGGGTACGAGCAGTACTTC.

This sequence joins TRBV5-4 and TRBJ1-4; D is unclear. The germline V gene encodes CDR1 SGHNT and CDR2 YYREEE (reference sequence). This CDR3 has 15 residues. V was pared by 4 bases and J by 7 bases, with 17 bases between. In nucleotides, the CDR3 is TGTGCCAGCAGCCTCGGATCGGGGAATGGTGAAAAACTGTTTTTT. As protein: CASSLGSGNGEKLFF.

V and J are TRBV4-1 and TRBJ2-1; 7 nucleotides match TRBD2. The V segment lost 1 base and the J segment 2 bases; nucleotides outside the gene matches: 5. The germline V gene has CDR1 MGHRA and CDR2 YSYEKL. This CDR3 has 16 amino acids. The CDR3 DNA follows: TGCGCCAGCAGCCAAGTACGGGGGGACCCCTACAATGAGCAGTTCTTC. It yields the protein CASSQVRGDPYNEQFF.

The chain carries TRBV29-1 and TRBJ1-3; no firm D call. V dropped 3 bases and J dropped 5 bases, with 5 bases sitting between them. The CDR3 totals 11 residues. Germline V gene sequence: CDR1 SQVTM, CDR2 ANQGSEA. CDR3 sequence (DNA): TGCAGCGTTGAGAGACGAAACACCATATATTTT. It translates to CSVERRNTIYF.

The J gene is TRBJ2-2, the V gene TRBV4-1; D is possibly TRBD1 (5 bases). CDR1 and CDR2 from the germline V gene are MGHRA and YSYEKL. The CDR3 loop spans 16 amino acids. V lost 0 bases and J 7 bases, leaving 15 bases between the germline ends. The CDR3 bases are TGCGCCAGCAGCCAAGATGAGACTCCCCAGGGCGGGGAGCTGTTTTTT. Translating it yields CASSQDETPQGGELFF.

The chain uses TRBV10-3 and TRBJ1-2; no clear D gene. The germline V and J ends were trimmed by 2 bases and 8 bases, with 9 bases remaining between them. Germline values: CDR1 ENHRY, CDR2 SYGVKD. The CDR3 length is 12 residues. The CDR3 protein is CAISEPIEGYTF. The DNA of the CDR3 is TGTGCCATCAGTGAGCCCATCGAGGGCTACACCTTC.

The chain uses TRBV5-1 and TRBJ1-4; the D gene is possibly TRBD1 (5 bases). Germline V gene sequence: CDR1 SGHRS, CDR2 YFSETQ. V was cut by 1 base and J by 0 bases, with 13 bases left in between. CDR3 length: 17 amino acids. The CDR3 DNA sequence: TGCGCCAGCAGCTTGACAGGAGACCTTGCAACTAATGAAAAACTGTTTTTT. Its protein product is CASSLTGDLATNEKLFF.

The chain employs TRBV7-8 and TRBJ1-2; possible D gene TRBD1, 5 bases. The V end lost 1 base, the J end lost 6 bases, and 18 bases lay between the germline ends. CDR3 length equals 16 residues. Germline CDR1 reads SGHVS; CDR2 reads FQNEAQ. The CDR3 DNA reads TGTGCCAGCAGCTTAGTTGGGGGATCCTTCGGTGATGGCTACACCTTC. It codes for CASSLVGGSFGDGYTF.

The chain combines TRBV7-8 with TRBJ2-1, with 7 bases matching TRBD2. This CDR3 has 15 amino acids. V shed 4 bases, J shed 2 bases, and the junction held 5 bases outside the gene matches. The germline CDR1 and CDR2 sequences are SGHVS and FQNEAQ. The CDR3 spells CASSSLGLTYNEQFF. CDR3 sequence (DNA): TGTGCCAGCAGCTCGCTGGGACTAACCTACAATGAGCAGTTCTTC.

The chain combines TRBV7-9 with TRBJ1-6; TRBD1 is a possible D gene (5 bases). CDR1 is SEHNR and CDR2 is FQNEAQ in the germline V gene (reference sequence). The CDR3 consists of 14 residues. With 0 bases removed from V and 9 bases from J, the gap between germline ends came to 9 bases. CDR3 nucleotide sequence: TGTGCCAGCAGCTTAGCGCTTCAGGGTTCACCCCTCCACTTT. This translates into CASSLALQGSPLHF.

The gene calls are TRBV9 and TRBJ1-3; D is perhaps TRBD1 (6 bases). In germline, CDR1 is SGDLS, CDR2 YYNGEE. The CDR3 is 18 amino acids. V lost 4 bases, J lost 2 bases, and 22 bases lay in between. The CDR3 spells CASSHSVGGGDPGNTIYF. For the CDR3, the DNA is TGTGCCAGCAGCCACTCAGTCGGCGGGGGCGATCCTGGAAACACCATATATTTT.

This chain links TRBV10-1 with TRBJ2-5, with TRBD2 matching 8 bases. The junction had 18 bases not matched to a gene; V was cut back by 4 bases and J by 2 bases. The CDR3 spans 19 residues. CDR1 is WNHNN and CDR2 is SYGVQD in the germline V gene (reference sequence). The CDR3: CASSGLGASGPEAQETQYF. CDR3 nucleotide sequence: TGCGCCAGCAGTGGCCTCGGGGCTAGCGGGCCAGAGGCACAAGAGACCCAGTACTTC.

The genes are TRBV7-9 and TRBJ1-2, with D possibly being TRBD1 (6 bases). Germline loops: CDR1 SEHNR, CDR2 FQNEAQ (reference sequence). The CDR3 runs to 15 residues. V lost 2 bases and J 3 bases, leaving 13 bases between the germline ends. CDR3 sequence: CASSLLREGDYGYTF. CDR3 coding DNA: TGTGCCAGCAGCTTACTCAGGGAGGGGGACTATGGCTACACCTTC.

This sequence joins TRBV7-9 and TRBJ2-1, with TRBD1 matching 7 bases. CDR3 length: 16 amino acids. V lost 5 bases to trimming and J lost 0 bases; unmatched junction nucleotides: 7. Germline assignment: CDR1 SEHNR and CDR2 FQNEAQ (reference sequence). The CDR3 sequence: CASSLNRGSSYNEQFF. The CDR3 DNA reads TGTGCCAGCAGCCTAAACAGGGGTAGCTCCTACAATGAGCAGTTCTTC.

This rearrangement joins TRBV6-2 or TRBV6-3 to TRBJ1-3, with D hard to call. Trimming took off 5 bases at V and 0 bases at J, with 14 bases between the two ends. Germline CDR1 and CDR2: MNHEY and SVGEGT. The CDR3 has 16 amino acids. CDR3 DNA sequence: TGTGCCAGCAGTCAAGACTCCTTTCCCTCTGGAAACACCATATATTTT. Translating it yields CASSQDSFPSGNTIYF.

The chain has TRBV11-1 and TRBJ1-3; the match to TRBD1 covers 10 bases. CDR3 size: 16 residues. The V gene end was trimmed by 5 bases and the J gene end by 4 bases; junction bases not matched to a gene: 8. CDR1 and CDR2 from the germline V gene are SGHAT and FQDESV (reference sequence). CDR3 coding DNA: TGTGCCAGCAGCGCGGGGACAGGGGTGCGAGGAAACACCATATATTTT. Translation: CASSAGTGVRGNTIYF.

V gene TRBV24-1 combines with J gene TRBJ2-3; 7 positions match TRBD2. The germline V gene has CDR1 KGHDR and CDR2 SFDVKD. V lost 7 bases and J lost 1; bases outside the gene matches: 10. The CDR3 sequence is 16 residues long. The DNA for the CDR3 is TGTGCCACCAGAGGGTATCGGGGGGAAGGCACAGATACGCAGTATTTT. This gives the protein CATRGYRGEGTDTQYF.

The chain couples TRBV7-9 to TRBJ2-5; possible D gene TRBD1, 5 bases. The germline V and J ends were trimmed by 3 bases and 2 bases, with 10 bases remaining between them. This CDR3 contains 14 residues. Germline assignment: CDR1 SEHNR and CDR2 FQNEAQ (reference sequence). The CDR3: CASSLAGPQETQYF. CDR3 sequence (DNA): TGTGCCAGCAGCTTGGCAGGGCCACAAGAGACCCAGTACTTC.